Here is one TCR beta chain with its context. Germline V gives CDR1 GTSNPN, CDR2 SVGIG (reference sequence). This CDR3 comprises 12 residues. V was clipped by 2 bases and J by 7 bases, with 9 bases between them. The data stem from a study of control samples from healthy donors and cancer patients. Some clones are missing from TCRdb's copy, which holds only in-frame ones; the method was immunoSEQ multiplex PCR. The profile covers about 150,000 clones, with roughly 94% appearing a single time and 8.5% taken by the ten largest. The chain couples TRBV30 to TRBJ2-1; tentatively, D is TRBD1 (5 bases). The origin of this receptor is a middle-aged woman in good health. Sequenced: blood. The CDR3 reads CAWSPPGNEQFF. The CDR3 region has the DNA TGTGCCTGGAGTCCCCCAGGGAATGAGCAGTTCTTC. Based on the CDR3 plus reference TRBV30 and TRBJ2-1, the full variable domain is SQTIHQWPATLVQPVGSPLSLECTVEGTSNPNLYWYRQAAGRGLQLLFYSVGIGQISSEVPQNLSASRPQDRQFILSSKKLLLSDSGFYLCAWSPPGNEQFFGPGTRLTVL.